Listed here are 21 T cell receptor beta chains from one sample, sequenced in a study of blood T cell repertoires in COVID-19. Generated by immunoSEQ multiplex PCR, the TCRdb table keeps only in-frame clones and is missing some. The sample contains over 250,000 clones, around 86% of which appear only once. Sequencing was performed on peripheral blood. The receptors stem from a man in his forties who had recovered from COVID-19.

The rearrangement joins TRBV29-1 to TRBJ1-6, with D perhaps TRBD1 (5 bases). V lost 5 bases, J lost 0 bases, and 11 bases lay in between. This CDR3 is built from 15 residues. Per germline, CDR1 SQVTM and CDR2 ANQGSEA. The CDR3 region has the DNA TGCAGCGTTAGGGCAGACAGCTCCTATAATTCACCCCTCCACTTT. Protein sequence: CSVRADSSYNSPLHF.

This chain connects TRBV7-9 to TRBJ2-2; D not certain. This CDR3 has 18 amino acids. Germline CDR1 and CDR2: SEHNR and FQNEAQ (reference sequence). Trimming removed 1 base from V and 0 bases from J, with 15 bases in between. The CDR3 loop is CASSLGVKSLTNTGELFF. DNA for the CDR3: TGTGCCAGCAGCTTAGGTGTTAAGAGCCTAACGAACACCGGGGAGCTGTTTTTT.

The CDR3 reads CASSLYSATGELFF. In DNA form, the CDR3 reads TGCGCCAGCAGCTTGTATAGCGCCACCGGGGAGCTGTTTTTT. The gene calls are TRBV5-1 and TRBJ2-2, with D perhaps TRBD2 (5 bases). The CDR3 contains 14 residues. V lost 1 base, J lost 4 bases, and 8 bases lay in between. Germline-derived CDR1 and CDR2 are SGHRS and YFSETQ.

J is TRBJ1-6 and V is TRBV10-3, with TRBD1 matching over 7 bases. The CDR3 contains 15 residues. The trim removed 3 bases at V and 5 bases at J, leaving 4 bases unmatched. Germline V gene data show CDR1 as ENHRY and CDR2 as SYGVKD. DNA for the CDR3: TGTGCCATCAGTGATTGGGGACAGAATAATTCACCCCTCCACTTT. Residues: CAISDWGQNNSPLHF.

This clone was seen more than once but under ten times. This rearrangement joins TRBV19 to TRBJ2-2; D possibly corresponds to TRBD2 (6 bases). The germline gives CDR1 LNHDA, CDR2 SQIVND (reference sequence). The CDR3 has 15 residues. The germline V and J ends were trimmed by 4 bases and 0 bases, with 9 bases remaining between them. In nucleotides, the CDR3 is TGTGCCAGTAGTAATTGGGGGGCGAACACCGGGGAGCTGTTTTTT. Protein sequence: CASSNWGANTGELFF.

CDR3 in amino acids: CASSPRLSRANTEAFF. As DNA, the CDR3 is TGTGCCAGCAGCCCCCGGCTAAGCAGGGCGAACACTGAAGCTTTCTTT. The V and J genes are TRBV11-2 and TRBJ1-1; possible D gene TRBD1, 5 bases. The CDR3 spans 16 residues. The ends were cut back, 5 bases at V and 1 base at J, with 17 bases in the middle. Germline loops: CDR1 SGHAT, CDR2 FQNNGV. Filled out from reference TRBV11-2 and TRBJ1-1, the complete variable domain reads EAGVAQSPRYKIIEKRQSVAFWCNPISGHATLYWYQQILGQGPKLLIQFQNNGVVDDSQLPKDRFSAERLKGVDSTLKIQPAKLEDSAVYLCASSPRLSRANTEAFFGQGTRLTVV.

This sequence joins TRBV6-6 and TRBJ1-1, with TRBD1 as a possible D gene (5 bases). Between the trimmed V and J ends, which lost 5 bases and 4 bases, there was a span of 17 bases. Germline V gene sequence: CDR1 MNHNY, CDR2 SVGAGI (reference sequence). The CDR3 length is 15 residues. CDR3 residues: CASSPAVGGVTEAFF. CDR3 sequence (DNA): TGTGCCAGCAGTCCTGCTGTGGGGGGGGTCACTGAAGCTTTCTTT.

The chain is built from TRBV7-7 and TRBJ2-3; 13 positions agree with TRBD2. V gave up 5 bases and J gave up 3 bases; unmatched junction bases: 2. The CDR3 covers 15 residues. Germline CDR1 is SSHAT and CDR2 is FNYEAQ (reference sequence). DNA of the CDR3: TGTGCCAGCAGCCGGGGACTAGCGGGAACAGATACGCAGTATTTT. Translation gives CASSRGLAGTDTQYF. Using reference TRBV7-7 and TRBJ2-3 for the parts outside the CDR3, the full variable domain is GAGVSQSPRYKVTKRGQDVTLRCDPISSHATLYWYQQALGQGPEFLTYFNYEAQPDKSGLPSDRFSAERPEGSISTLTIQRTEQRDSAMYRCASSRGLAGTDTQYFGPGTRLTVL.

This chain links TRBV7-9 with TRBJ1-2; TRBD1 matches at 7 bases. V was pared by 5 bases and J by 7 bases, with 13 bases of the junction left unmatched. There are 15 residues in the CDR3. Germline V gene lookup returns CDR1 SEHNR and CDR2 FQNEAQ (reference sequence). CDR3 sequence (DNA): TGTGCCAGCAGCCCGCCCTTGGGACAGTACAGTGGCTACACCTTC. It yields the protein CASSPPLGQYSGYTF. Based on the CDR3 plus reference TRBV7-9 and TRBJ1-2, the full variable domain is DTGVSQNPRHKITKRGQNVTFRCDPISEHNRLYWYRQTLGQGPEFLTYFQNEAQLEKSRLLSDRFSAERPKGSFSTLEIQRTEQGDSAMYLCASSPPLGQYSGYTFGSGTRLTVV.

This clone has only one observation. This CDR3 is CASSLNRVTEAFF. The CDR3 DNA is TGTGCCAGCAGCCTCAACAGGGTTACTGAAGCTTTCTTT. The chain employs TRBV3-1 (or the pseudogene TRBV3-2) and TRBJ1-1, with D perhaps TRBD1 (6 bases). Trimming removed 4 bases at V and 5 bases at J, with 11 bases between. The CDR3 loop spans 13 amino acids. CDR1 is LGHDT, CDR2 YNNKEL, per germline (reference sequence).

The chain employs TRBV18 and TRBJ1-2; D remains unclear. The ends were cut back, 0 bases at V and 4 bases at J, with 12 bases in the middle. The length of the CDR3 is 15 residues. From germline, CDR1 is KGHSH and CDR2 LQKENI. This CDR3 reads CASSPPAVRGYGYTF. The CDR3 DNA follows: TGTGCCAGCTCACCACCGGCGGTCCGCGGCTATGGCTACACCTTC. Looking up the rest from reference TRBV18 and TRBJ1-2 gives the full variable domain: NAGVMQNPRHLVRRRGQEARLRCSPMKGHSHVYWYRQLPEEGLKFMVYLQKENIIDESGMPKERFSAEFPKEGPSILRIQQVVRGDSAAYFCASSPPAVRGYGYTFGSGTRLTVV.

The chain couples TRBV7-8 to TRBJ1-2; 9 positions agree with TRBD1. J gave up 7 bases and V 5 bases, and 14 bases lay outside the gene matches. This CDR3 has 16 amino acids. The V gene's germline CDR1 is SGHVS and CDR2 FQNEAQ. CDR3 nucleotide sequence: TGTGCCAGCAGCCGAGATGAACAGGGGGCGCGGTTTGGCTACACCTTC. The encoded protein is CASSRDEQGARFGYTF.

The chain has TRBV30 and TRBJ2-4; no clear D gene. This CDR3 is built from 14 residues. V dropped 3 bases and J dropped 1 base, with 10 bases sitting between them. In germline, CDR1 is GTSNPN, CDR2 SVGIG (reference sequence). Here the CDR3 DNA reads TGTGCCTGGAGGCCCTTACTTGCCAAAAACATTCAGTACTTC. Residues: CAWRPLLAKNIQYF. Combining the CDR3 with reference TRBV30 and TRBJ2-4 gives the whole variable domain SQTIHQWPATLVQPVGSPLSLECTVEGTSNPNLYWYRQAAGRGLQLLFYSVGIGQISSEVPQNLSASRPQDRQFILSSKKLLLSDSGFYLCAWRPLLAKNIQYFGAGTRLSVL.

The table lists this clone with a count of one. J is TRBJ2-7 and V is TRBV7-2, with TRBD1 identical over 9 bases. Trimming at V came to 1 base and at J to 6 bases, leaving 10 bases not matched to a gene. CDR1 and CDR2 (germline): SGHTA, FQGNSA. CDR3 length: 16 amino acids. The chain's CDR3 is CASSLVPQGALSEQYF. Here the CDR3 DNA reads TGTGCCAGCAGCTTAGTTCCACAGGGGGCGCTTAGCGAGCAGTACTTC.

The chain couples TRBV18 to TRBJ2-5; TRBD1 matches at 8 bases. The CDR3 has 13 amino acids. CDR1 and CDR2 (germline): KGHSH, LQKENI. Unmatched junction bases numbered 4, after V lost 5 bases and J lost 5 bases. The CDR3 DNA reads TGTGCCAGCTCATCCAGGGGGCAGGAGACCCAGTACTTC. It encodes CASSSRGQETQYF.

The chain couples TRBV4-3 to TRBJ2-7, with TRBD1 as a possible D gene (6 bases). Trimming took off 1 base at V and 0 bases at J, with 7 bases between the two ends. CDR1 and CDR2 (germline): LGHNA, YSLEER. The CDR3 has 14 amino acids. CDR3 bases: TGCGCCAGCAGCCAAGTACAGGGCTCCTACGAGCAGTACTTC. It encodes CASSQVQGSYEQYF.

V is TRBV6-2 or TRBV6-3 and J is TRBJ1-1; D remains ambiguous. The CDR3 has 13 residues. V was shortened by 4 bases and J by 3 bases, with 9 bases between the two germline ends. Germline lookup yields CDR1 MNHEY and CDR2 SVGEGT. DNA of the CDR3: TGTGCCAGCAGTTTTGACTGGGACACTGAAGCTTTCTTT. It is translated as CASSFDWDTEAFF.

The V and J genes are TRBV10-1 and TRBJ2-3; no firm D call. Germline V CDR1 and CDR2: WNHNN, SYGVQD (reference sequence). Trimming cost V 4 bases and J 3 bases, with 14 bases left between them. This CDR3 is 15 amino acids long. The CDR3 loop is CASSGDQLTTDTQYF. CDR3 in DNA: TGCGCCAGCAGTGGAGACCAACTAACTACAGATACGCAGTATTTT.

The CDR3 region is CASSPYSGDSQETQYF. DNA of the CDR3: TGTGCCAGCAGCCCTTACTCTGGGGACTCCCAAGAGACCCAGTACTTC. V and J are TRBV9 and TRBJ2-5; a weak D match, TRBD2 (6 bases). Germline-derived CDR1 and CDR2 are SGDLS and YYNGEE. Trimming left V 4 bases short and J 1 base short, with 17 bases between. This CDR3 is 16 amino acids long. The complete variable domain, with remaining parts taken from reference TRBV9 and TRBJ2-5, reads DSGVTQTPKHLITATGQRVTLRCSPRSGDLSVYWYQQSLDQGLQFLIQYYNGEERAKGNILERFSAQQFPDLHSELNLSSLELGDSALYFCASSPYSGDSQETQYFGPGTRLLVL.

The chain carries TRBV7-8 and TRBJ1-3, with 7 nucleotides matching TRBD1. Germline V lookup: CDR1 SGHVS, CDR2 FQNEAQ. V dropped 5 bases and J dropped 2; count of bases not matched to a gene: 6. There are 15 residues in the CDR3. CDR3 sequence: CASSQGGEPGNTIYF. CDR3 nucleotide sequence: TGTGCCAGCAGCCAGGGGGGGGAACCTGGAAACACCATATATTTT.

This chain links TRBV6-5 with TRBJ1-2; 7 positions match TRBD1. Germline V CDR1 and CDR2: MNHEY, SVGAGI. J was trimmed by 6 bases and V by 5 bases; bases with no gene match: 12. CDR3 length: 15 amino acids. DNA of the CDR3: TGTGCCAGCAGTCCAACGGGACAGCGGAGGCATGGCTACACCTTC. The encoded protein is CASSPTGQRRHGYTF.